This T cell receptor beta chain is from a study of blood T cell repertoires in COVID-19. Study as a whole: Collection of acute and convalescent COVID-19 samples took place in the United States, Italy and Spain.

Only in-frame clones appear in the TCRdb table, and some are missing; sequencing was by immunoSEQ multiplex PCR. The repertoire holds around 150,000 clones, with roughly 80% as singletons. Germline V CDR1 and CDR2: SQVTM, ANQGSEA. This CDR3 is built from 14 residues. With V trimmed by 4 bases and J by 10 bases, 10 bases remained unmatched. This clone was recorded only once. This clonotype originated in a woman aged 55-75 years who had recovered from COVID-19. The source material was PBMCs or T cells enriched from blood (not recorded which). This chain joins TRBV29-1 and TRBJ1-6; 7 positions match TRBD1. The chain's CDR3 is CSVAAGGMGSPLHF. The CDR3 DNA sequence: TGCAGCGTTGCTGCAGGGGGAATGGGGTCACCCCTCCACTTT.